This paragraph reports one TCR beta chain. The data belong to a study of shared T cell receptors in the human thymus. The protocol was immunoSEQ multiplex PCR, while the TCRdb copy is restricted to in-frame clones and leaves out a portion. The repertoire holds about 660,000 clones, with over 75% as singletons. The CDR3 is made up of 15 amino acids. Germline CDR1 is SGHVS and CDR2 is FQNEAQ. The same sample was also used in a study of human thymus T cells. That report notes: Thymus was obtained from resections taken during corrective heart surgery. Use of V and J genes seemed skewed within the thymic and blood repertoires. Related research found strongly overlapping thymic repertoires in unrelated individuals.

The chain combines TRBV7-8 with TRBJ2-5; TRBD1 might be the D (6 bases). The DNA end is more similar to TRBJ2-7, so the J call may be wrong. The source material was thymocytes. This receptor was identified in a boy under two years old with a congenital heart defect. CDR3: CASSLGPGTSYEQYF. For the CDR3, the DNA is TGTGCCAGCAGCTTAGGCCCGGGGACATCCTACGAGCAGTACTTC.